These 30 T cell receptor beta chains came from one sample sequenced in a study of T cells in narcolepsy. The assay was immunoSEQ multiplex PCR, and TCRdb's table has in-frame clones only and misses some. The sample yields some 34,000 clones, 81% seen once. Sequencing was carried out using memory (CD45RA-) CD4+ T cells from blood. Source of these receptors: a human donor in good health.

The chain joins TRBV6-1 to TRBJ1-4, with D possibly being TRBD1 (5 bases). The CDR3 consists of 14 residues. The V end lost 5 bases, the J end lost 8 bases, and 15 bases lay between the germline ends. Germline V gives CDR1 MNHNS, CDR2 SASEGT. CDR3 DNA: TGTGCCAGCAGTATCACAGCCTGGGGCGAAAAACTGTTTTTT. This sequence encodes CASSITAWGEKLFF.

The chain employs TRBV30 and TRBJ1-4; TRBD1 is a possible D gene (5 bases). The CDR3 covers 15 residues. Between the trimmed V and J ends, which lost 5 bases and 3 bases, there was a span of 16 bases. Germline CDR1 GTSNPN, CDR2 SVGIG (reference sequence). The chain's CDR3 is CAWAKPGAANEKLFF. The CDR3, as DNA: TGTGCCTGGGCTAAACCCGGGGCAGCTAATGAAAAACTGTTTTTT.

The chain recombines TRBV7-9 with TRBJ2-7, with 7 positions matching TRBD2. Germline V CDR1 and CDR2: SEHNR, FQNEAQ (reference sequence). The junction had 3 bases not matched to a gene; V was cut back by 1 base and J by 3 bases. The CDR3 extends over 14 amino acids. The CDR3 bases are TGTGCCAGCAGCTTAGGCGGGGGATTCTACGAGCAGTACTTC. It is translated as CASSLGGGFYEQYF.

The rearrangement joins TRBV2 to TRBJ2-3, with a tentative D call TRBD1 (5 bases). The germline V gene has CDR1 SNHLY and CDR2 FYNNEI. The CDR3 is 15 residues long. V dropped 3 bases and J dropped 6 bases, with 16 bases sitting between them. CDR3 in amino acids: CASSDRLNPGDTQYF. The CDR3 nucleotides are TGTGCCAGCAGTGATCGGTTAAATCCAGGGGATACGCAGTATTTT.

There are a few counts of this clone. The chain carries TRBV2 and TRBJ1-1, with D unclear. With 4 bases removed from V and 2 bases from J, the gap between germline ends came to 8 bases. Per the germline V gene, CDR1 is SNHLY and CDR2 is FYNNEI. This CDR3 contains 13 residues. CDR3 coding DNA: TGTGCCAGCAGTGGATCGGGTAACACTGAAGCTTTCTTT. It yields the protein CASSGSGNTEAFF.

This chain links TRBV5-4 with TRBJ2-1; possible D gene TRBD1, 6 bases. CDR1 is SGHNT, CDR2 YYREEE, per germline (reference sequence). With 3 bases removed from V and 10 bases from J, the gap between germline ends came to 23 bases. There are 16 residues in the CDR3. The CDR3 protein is CASSWNTRGPSDEQFF. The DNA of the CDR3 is TGTGCCAGCAGCTGGAATACCAGGGGACCCTCGGACGAGCAGTTCTTC.

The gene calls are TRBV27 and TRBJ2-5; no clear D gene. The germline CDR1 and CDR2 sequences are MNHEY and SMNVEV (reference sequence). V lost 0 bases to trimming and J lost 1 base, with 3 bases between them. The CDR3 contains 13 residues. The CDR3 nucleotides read TGTGCCAGCAGTTTATCCTCCCAAGAGACCCAGTACTTC. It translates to CASSLSSQETQYF.

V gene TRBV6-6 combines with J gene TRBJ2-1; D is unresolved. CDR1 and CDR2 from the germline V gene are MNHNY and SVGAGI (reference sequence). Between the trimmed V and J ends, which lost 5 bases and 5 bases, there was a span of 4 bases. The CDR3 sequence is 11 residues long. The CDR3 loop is CASSPNNEQFF. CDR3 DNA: TGTGCCAGCAGTCCGAACAATGAGCAGTTCTTC.

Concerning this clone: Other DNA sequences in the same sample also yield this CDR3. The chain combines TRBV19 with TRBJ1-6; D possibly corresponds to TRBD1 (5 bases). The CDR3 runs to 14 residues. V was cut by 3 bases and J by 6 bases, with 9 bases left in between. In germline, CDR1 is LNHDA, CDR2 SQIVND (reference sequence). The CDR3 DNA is TGTGCCAGTAGTATGGGGGACGGTAATTCACCCCTCCACTTT. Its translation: CASSMGDGNSPLHF.

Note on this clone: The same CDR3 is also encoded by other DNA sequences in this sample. The CDR3 region has the DNA TGTGCCTGGAGTGGCGGGGGGGCAGTATATGGCTACACCTTC. Translating gives CAWSGGGAVYGYTF. The rearrangement uses TRBV30 and TRBJ1-2, with D possibly being TRBD1 (6 bases). V was shortened by 1 base and J by 5 bases, with 14 bases between the two germline ends. CDR3 size: 14 residues. The germline gives CDR1 GTSNPN, CDR2 SVGIG (reference sequence).

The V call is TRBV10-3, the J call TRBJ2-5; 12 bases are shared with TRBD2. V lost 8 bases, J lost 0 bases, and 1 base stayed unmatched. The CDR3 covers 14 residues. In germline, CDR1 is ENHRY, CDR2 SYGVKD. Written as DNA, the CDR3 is TGTGCCATCGGACTAGCGGGGAACCAAGAGACCCAGTACTTC. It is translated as CAIGLAGNQETQYF.

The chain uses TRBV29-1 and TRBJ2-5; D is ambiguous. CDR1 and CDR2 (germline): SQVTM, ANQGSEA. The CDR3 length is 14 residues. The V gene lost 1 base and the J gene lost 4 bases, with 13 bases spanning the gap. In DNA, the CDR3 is TGCAGCGTTGAAGGTACTCGTAGCCTAGAGACCCAGTACTTC. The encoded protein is CSVEGTRSLETQYF.

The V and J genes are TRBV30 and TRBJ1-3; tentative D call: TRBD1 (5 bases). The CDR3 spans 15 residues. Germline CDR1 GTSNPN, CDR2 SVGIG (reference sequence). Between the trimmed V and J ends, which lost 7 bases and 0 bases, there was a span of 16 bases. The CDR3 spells CASPGDVNSGNTIYF. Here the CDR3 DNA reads TGTGCCTCCCCGGGGGACGTCAACTCTGGAAACACCATATATTTT.

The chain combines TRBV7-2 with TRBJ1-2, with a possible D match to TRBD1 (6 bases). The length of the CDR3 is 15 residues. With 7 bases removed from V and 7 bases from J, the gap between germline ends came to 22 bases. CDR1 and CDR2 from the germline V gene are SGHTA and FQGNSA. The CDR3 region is CASTESGGRLGGYTF. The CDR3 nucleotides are TGTGCCAGCACCGAATCGGGGGGGCGGTTAGGTGGCTACACCTTC.

The CDR3 sequence: CATKSWAGSDQETQYF. The CDR3 coding sequence is TGTGCCACCAAAAGTTGGGCGGGGAGCGACCAAGAGACCCAGTACTTC. J is TRBJ2-5 and V is TRBV19; D is perhaps TRBD2 (6 bases). CDR1 is LNHDA, CDR2 SQIVND, per germline (reference sequence). CDR3 length: 16 amino acids. V lost 10 bases to trimming and J lost 0 bases, with 21 bases between them.

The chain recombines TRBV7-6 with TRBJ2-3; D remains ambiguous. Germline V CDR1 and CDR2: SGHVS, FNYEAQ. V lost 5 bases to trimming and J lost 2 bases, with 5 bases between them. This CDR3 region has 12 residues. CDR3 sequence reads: CASSPDTDTQYF. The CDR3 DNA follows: TGTGCCAGCAGCCCCGACACAGATACGCAGTATTTT.

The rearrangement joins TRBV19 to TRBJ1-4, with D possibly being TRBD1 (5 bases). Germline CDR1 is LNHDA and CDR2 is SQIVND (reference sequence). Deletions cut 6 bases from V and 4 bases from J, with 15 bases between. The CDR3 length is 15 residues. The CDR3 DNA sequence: TGTGCCAGTAGCTATCGCGGGGACTTTAATGAAAAACTGTTTTTT. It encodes CASSYRGDFNEKLFF.

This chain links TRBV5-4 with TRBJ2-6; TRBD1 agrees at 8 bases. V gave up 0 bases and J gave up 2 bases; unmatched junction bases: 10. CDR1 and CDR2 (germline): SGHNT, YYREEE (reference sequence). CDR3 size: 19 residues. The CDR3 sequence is CASSLGGGQGHPGANVLTF. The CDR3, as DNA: TGTGCCAGCAGCTTGGGTGGAGGACAGGGCCACCCTGGGGCCAACGTCCTGACTTTC.

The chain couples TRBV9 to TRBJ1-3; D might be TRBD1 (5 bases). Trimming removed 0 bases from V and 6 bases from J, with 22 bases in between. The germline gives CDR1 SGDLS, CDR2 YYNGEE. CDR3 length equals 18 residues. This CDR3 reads CASSVETPGLGVENTIYF. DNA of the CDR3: TGTGCCAGCAGCGTAGAAACCCCGGGATTAGGGGTGGAAAACACCATATATTTT. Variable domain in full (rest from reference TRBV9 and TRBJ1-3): DSGVTQTPKHLITATGQRVTLRCSPRSGDLSVYWYQQSLDQGLQFLIQYYNGEERAKGNILERFSAQQFPDLHSELNLSSLELGDSALYFCASSVETPGLGVENTIYFGEGSWLTVV.

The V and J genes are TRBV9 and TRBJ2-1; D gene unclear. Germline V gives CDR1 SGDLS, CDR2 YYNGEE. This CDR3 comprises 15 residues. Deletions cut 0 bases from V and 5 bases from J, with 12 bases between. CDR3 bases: TGTGCCAGCAGCGTAGGGATGGGTCGGGACAATGAGCAGTTCTTC. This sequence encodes CASSVGMGRDNEQFF.

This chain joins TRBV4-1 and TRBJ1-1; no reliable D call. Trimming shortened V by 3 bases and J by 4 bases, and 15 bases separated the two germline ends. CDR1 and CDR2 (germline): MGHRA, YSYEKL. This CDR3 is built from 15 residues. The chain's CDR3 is CASSQFLGIGTEAFF. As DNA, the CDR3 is TGCGCCAGCAGCCAGTTCCTAGGTATCGGCACTGAAGCTTTCTTT.

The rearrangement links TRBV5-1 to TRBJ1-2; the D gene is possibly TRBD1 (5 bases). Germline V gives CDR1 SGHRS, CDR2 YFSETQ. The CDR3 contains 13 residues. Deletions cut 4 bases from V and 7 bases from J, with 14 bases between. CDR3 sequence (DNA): TGCGCCAGCAGCCCCGGGGGGAGTGGTGGCTACACCTTC. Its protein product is CASSPGGSGGYTF.

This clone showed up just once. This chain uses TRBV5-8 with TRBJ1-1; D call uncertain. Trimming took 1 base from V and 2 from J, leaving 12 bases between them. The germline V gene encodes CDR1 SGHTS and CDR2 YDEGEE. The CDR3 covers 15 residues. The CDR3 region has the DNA TGTGCCAGCAGCTTGTGGCAGACTAAAAACACTGAAGCTTTCTTT. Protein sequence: CASSLWQTKNTEAFF.

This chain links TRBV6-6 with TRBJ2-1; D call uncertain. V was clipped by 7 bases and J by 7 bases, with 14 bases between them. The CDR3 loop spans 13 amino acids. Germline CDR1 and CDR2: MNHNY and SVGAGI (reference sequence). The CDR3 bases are TGTGCCAGCATCCCCTCATCCGGTAATGAGCAGTTCTTC. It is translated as CASIPSSGNEQFF.

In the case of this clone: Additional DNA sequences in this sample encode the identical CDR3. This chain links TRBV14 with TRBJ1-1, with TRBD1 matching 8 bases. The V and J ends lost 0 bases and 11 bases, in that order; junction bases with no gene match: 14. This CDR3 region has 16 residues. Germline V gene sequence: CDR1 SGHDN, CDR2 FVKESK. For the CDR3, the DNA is TGTGCCAGCAGCCAAGACCCCGGACAGGGTAAAACGTCTGCTTTCTTT. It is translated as CASSQDPGQGKTSAFF.

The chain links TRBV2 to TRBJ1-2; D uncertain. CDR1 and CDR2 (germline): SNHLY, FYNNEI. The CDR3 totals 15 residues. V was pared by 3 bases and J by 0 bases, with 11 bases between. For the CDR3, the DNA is TGTGCCAGCAGTGAGGTCTCCGGTACTAACTATGGCTACACCTTC. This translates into CASSEVSGTNYGYTF.

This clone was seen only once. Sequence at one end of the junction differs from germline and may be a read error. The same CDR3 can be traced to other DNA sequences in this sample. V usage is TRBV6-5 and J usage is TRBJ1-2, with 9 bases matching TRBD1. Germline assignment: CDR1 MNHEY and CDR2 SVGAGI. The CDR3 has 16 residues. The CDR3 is CASSYWRTGGSYGYTF. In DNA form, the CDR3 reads TGTGCCAGCAGCTACTGGAGAACAGGGGGCTCCTATGGCTACACCTTC.

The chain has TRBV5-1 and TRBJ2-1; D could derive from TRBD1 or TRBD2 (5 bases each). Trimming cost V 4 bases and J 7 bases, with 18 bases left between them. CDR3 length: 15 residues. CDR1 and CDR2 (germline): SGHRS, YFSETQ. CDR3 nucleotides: TGCGCCAGCAGCCCCGGGACCGGCAGAACAAATGAGCAGTTCTTC. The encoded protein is CASSPGTGRTNEQFF.

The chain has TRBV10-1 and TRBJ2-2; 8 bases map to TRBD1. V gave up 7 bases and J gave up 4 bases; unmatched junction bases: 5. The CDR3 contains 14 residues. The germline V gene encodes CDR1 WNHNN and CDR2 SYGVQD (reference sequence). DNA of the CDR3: TGCGCCAGCAACGGACAGGGAGGCACCGGGGAGCTGTTTTTT. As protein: CASNGQGGTGELFF.

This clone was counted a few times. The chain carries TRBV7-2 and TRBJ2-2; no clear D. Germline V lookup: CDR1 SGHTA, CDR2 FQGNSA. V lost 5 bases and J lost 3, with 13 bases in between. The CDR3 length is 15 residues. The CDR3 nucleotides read TGTGCCAGCAGCGTCCGGGCCGCGCACACCGGGGAGCTGTTTTTT. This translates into CASSVRAAHTGELFF.